This passage covers 24 T cell receptor beta chains from one sample sequenced in a study of blood T cell repertoires in COVID-19. Here immunoSEQ multiplex PCR was the method, and the copy in TCRdb shows in-frame clones only, minus some. The table includes about 66,000 clones, around nine tenths detected once. The sequenced sample consisted of peripheral blood. The receptors derive from a man aged 65 to 85 with acute or convalescent COVID-19.

The chain joins TRBV29-1 to TRBJ1-2; D uncertain. The germline V and J ends were trimmed by 2 bases and 4 bases, with 11 bases remaining between them. The CDR3 is 13 amino acids. Germline V gene lookup returns CDR1 SQVTM and CDR2 ANQGSEA. This CDR3 is CSVERAGSYGYTF. CDR3 in DNA: TGCAGCGTTGAAAGAGCGGGGTCCTATGGCTACACCTTC.

The chain links TRBV28 to TRBJ2-3; 12 nucleotides line up with TRBD1. The V and J ends lost 4 bases and 4 bases, in that order; junction bases with no gene match: 6. Looked up from germline, CDR1 is MDHEN and CDR2 is SYDVKM. This CDR3 is built from 16 residues. The CDR3 sequence: CASSSRDRGRPDTQYF. CDR3 DNA: TGTGCCAGCAGTTCTCGGGACAGGGGGCGCCCAGATACGCAGTATTTT. Supplemented by reference TRBV28 and TRBJ2-3, the full variable domain reads DVKVTQSSRYLVKRTGEKVFLECVQDMDHENMFWYRQDPGLGLRLIYFSYDVKMKEKGDIPEGYSVSREKKERFSLILESASTNQTSMYLCASSSRDRGRPDTQYFGPGTRLTVL.

This clone was counted a single time. The chain links TRBV28 to TRBJ1-2; a weak D match, TRBD1 (5 bases). The germline CDR1 and CDR2 sequences are MDHEN and SYDVKM. With 6 bases removed from V and 5 bases from J, the gap between germline ends came to 22 bases. The CDR3 extends over 16 amino acids. The CDR3 DNA reads TGTGCCAGCAGCCGCTACCCGAAGCGGGGGGTTTATGGCTACACCTTC. Translating it yields CASSRYPKRGVYGYTF.

The gene calls are TRBV3-1 (or the pseudogene TRBV3-2) and TRBJ1-5, with a tentative D call TRBD1 (5 bases). CDR3 length: 18 residues. V lost 0 bases, J lost 4 bases, and 19 bases lay in between. Germline CDR1 is LGHDT and CDR2 is YNNKEL (reference sequence). The DNA of the CDR3 is TGTGCCAGCAGCCAAGATCTTGATTTGCCAGGGCCTAATCAGCCCCAGCATTTT. Translation: CASSQDLDLPGPNQPQHF.

This rearrangement joins TRBV3-1 (or the pseudogene TRBV3-2) to TRBJ1-3; D possibly corresponds to TRBD1 (6 bases). V was clipped by 4 bases and J by 0 bases, with 10 bases between them. CDR3 size: 15 residues. CDR1 LGHDT and CDR2 YNNKEL come from the germline V gene (reference sequence). The CDR3 nucleotides read TGTGCCAGCAGCCGTACAGGGCTCTCTGGAAACACCATATATTTT. As protein: CASSRTGLSGNTIYF.

The V gene is TRBV7-2, the J gene TRBJ2-3; 8 positions match TRBD1. The CDR3 runs to 16 residues. Germline V gene lookup returns CDR1 SGHTA and CDR2 FQGNSA. The ends lost 1 base at V and 10 bases at J; junction bases unmatched: 13. CDR3 residues: CASSLGTGRTAYAQYF. The CDR3 DNA reads TGTGCCAGCAGCTTAGGGACAGGGCGTACTGCCTATGCGCAGTATTTT.

V usage is TRBV5-1 and J usage is TRBJ2-1; 11 bases fit TRBD2. The CDR3 loop spans 16 amino acids. V lost 4 bases and J lost 6; bases outside the gene matches: 9. Germline V gives CDR1 SGHRS, CDR2 YFSETQ. The CDR3 sequence: CASSAISGGAVNEQFF. CDR3 sequence (DNA): TGCGCCAGCAGCGCTATTAGCGGGGGGGCGGTCAATGAGCAGTTCTTC.

The V gene is TRBV19, the J gene TRBJ1-2; D gene ambiguous. The CDR3 is 11 amino acids. CDR1 is LNHDA, CDR2 SQIVND, per germline (reference sequence). Trimming removed 4 bases from V and 6 bases from J, with 6 bases in between. The DNA of the CDR3 is TGTGCCAGTAGTACCGGAGATGGCTACACCTTC. Translating it yields CASSTGDGYTF.

CDR3 bases: TGTGCCAGCAGCCAGGGACAGTCGAACACCGGGGAGCTGTTTTTT. Translation gives CASSQGQSNTGELFF. The chain uses TRBV3-1 (or the pseudogene TRBV3-2) and TRBJ2-2; 7 bases are shared with TRBD1. Germline V gene lookup returns CDR1 LGHDT and CDR2 YNNKEL (reference sequence). After removal of 3 bases from V and 0 bases from J, the junction contained 1 base not matched to a gene. The CDR3 is 15 residues long.

The chain has TRBV7-2 and TRBJ1-1, with 8 bases lining up with TRBD1. V shed 3 bases, J shed 4 bases, and the junction held 4 bases outside the gene matches. The CDR3 loop spans 14 amino acids. The germline gives CDR1 SGHTA, CDR2 FQGNSA. The CDR3 DNA reads TGTGCCAGCAGCTTCAGGGGGCAGGGCACTGAAGCTTTCTTT. Its translation: CASSFRGQGTEAFF.

The chain carries TRBV3-1 (or the pseudogene TRBV3-2) and TRBJ1-5; no definite D call. The V end lost 1 base, the J end lost 4 bases, and 8 bases lay between the germline ends. Per the germline V gene, CDR1 is LGHDT and CDR2 is YNNKEL (reference sequence). The CDR3 spans 14 residues. The CDR3 loop reads CASSQGQINQPQHF. CDR3 nucleotides: TGTGCCAGCAGCCAAGGGCAGATTAATCAGCCCCAGCATTTT.

The CDR3 sequence: CASSPRHGQGVIAKNIQYF. CDR3 nucleotide sequence: TGCGCCAGCAGCCCGCGACACGGTCAGGGGGTGATAGCCAAAAACATTCAGTACTTC. This chain uses TRBV4-3 with TRBJ2-4; 7 positions match TRBD1. CDR1 and CDR2 from the germline V gene are LGHNA and YSLEER. The CDR3 totals 19 residues. V lost 4 bases and J lost 0; bases outside the gene matches: 15.

This sequence joins TRBV27 and TRBJ1-1; no reliable D call. From germline, CDR1 is MNHEY and CDR2 SMNVEV (reference sequence). The ends were cut back, 2 bases at V and 3 bases at J, with 7 bases in the middle. CDR3 length: 13 residues. The CDR3 reads CASSLGEDTEAFF. The CDR3 bases are TGTGCCAGCAGTTTAGGGGAGGACACTGAAGCTTTCTTT.

This chain's CDR3 is CASSVSGGGYNEQFF. CDR3 DNA sequence: TGTGCCAGCAGCGTCAGCGGGGGGGGCTACAATGAGCAGTTCTTC. V gene TRBV9 combines with J gene TRBJ2-1, with 10 bases that match TRBD2. Germline values: CDR1 SGDLS, CDR2 YYNGEE. The CDR3 is made up of 15 amino acids. V was clipped by 2 bases and J by 3 bases; unmatched bases: 2.

This sequence joins TRBV6-5 and TRBJ2-6; the D gene is possibly TRBD1 (6 bases). The CDR3 runs to 16 residues. Germline V gives CDR1 MNHEY, CDR2 SVGAGI. V lost 2 bases and J 0 bases, leaving 8 bases between the germline ends. The CDR3 nucleotides are TGTGCCAGCAGTTACGGACAGATCTCTGGGGCCAACGTCCTGACTTTC. Translated: CASSYGQISGANVLTF.

The CDR3 reads CASSQRRRGGTEAFF. CDR3 in DNA: TGTGCCAGCAGTCAGAGGCGACGTGGCGGGACTGAAGCTTTCTTT. V and J are TRBV27 and TRBJ1-1; unclear D gene. V was pared by 5 bases and J by 5 bases, with 18 bases between. The length of the CDR3 is 15 residues. CDR1 is MNHEY, CDR2 SMNVEV, per germline (reference sequence).

The chain uses TRBV19 and TRBJ1-1; 7 bases are shared with TRBD1. With 6 bases clipped from V and 5 bases from J, the junction kept 9 bases outside the gene matches. In germline, CDR1 is LNHDA, CDR2 SQIVND (reference sequence). The CDR3 covers 14 residues. CDR3 in DNA: TGTGCCAGTAGGATGACAGGGTGGTTGACTGAAGCTTTCTTT. It is translated as CASRMTGWLTEAFF.

The J gene is TRBJ1-6, the V gene TRBV7-2; a weak D match, TRBD1 (5 bases). The V and J ends lost 1 base and 5 bases respectively, with 9 bases between them. Germline V gene data show CDR1 as SGHTA and CDR2 as FQGNSA. The CDR3 spans 15 residues. The CDR3 region has the DNA TGTGCCAGCAGCTTAGGGACATACGATAATTCACCCCTCCACTTT. Its protein product is CASSLGTYDNSPLHF.

This clone was counted between two and nine times. The chain combines TRBV18 with TRBJ1-5; 11 positions agree with TRBD1. Germline CDR1 reads KGHSH; CDR2 reads LQKENI. The CDR3 loop spans 17 amino acids. The trim removed 1 base at V and 6 bases at J, leaving 8 bases unmatched. In DNA form, the CDR3 reads TGTGCCAGCTCACCACGGTCTCGGGACAGGGGGTCTCAGCCCCAGCATTTT. Encoded protein: CASSPRSRDRGSQPQHF.

This rearrangement joins TRBV5-1 to TRBJ2-3; D perhaps matches TRBD1 (6 bases). This CDR3 is 15 amino acids long. Trimming left V 6 bases short and J 0 bases short, with 14 bases between. CDR1 is SGHRS, CDR2 YFSETQ, per germline. The CDR3 is CASTGQSASTDTQYF. CDR3 coding DNA: TGCGCCAGCACAGGACAGTCTGCTAGCACAGATACGCAGTATTTT.

This chain uses TRBV7-9 with TRBJ1-4; 8 bases line up with TRBD1. The CDR3 covers 15 residues. With V trimmed by 1 base and J by 5 bases, 3 bases remained unmatched. Germline CDR1 reads SEHNR; CDR2 reads FQNEAQ (reference sequence). The CDR3 region has the DNA TGTGCCAGCAGCTTAGGACAGGGGTCGAATGAAAAACTGTTTTTT. Translated, it gives CASSLGQGSNEKLFF.

The chain combines TRBV27 with TRBJ1-6; D is unclear. In germline, CDR1 is MNHEY, CDR2 SMNVEV (reference sequence). Trimming removed 2 bases from V and 4 bases from J, with 12 bases in between. The CDR3 covers 16 residues. CDR3 sequence: CASSLRGGSYNSPLHF. CDR3 nucleotides: TGTGCCAGCAGTTTACGGGGTGGCAGTTATAATTCACCCCTCCACTTT.

The chain carries TRBV27 and TRBJ1-5; 8 bases line up with TRBD1. This CDR3 is 14 amino acids long. Per germline, CDR1 MNHEY and CDR2 SMNVEV (reference sequence). V shed 2 bases, J shed 6 bases, and the junction held 3 bases outside the gene matches. The CDR3 spells CASSLQGAGQPQHF. The CDR3 DNA reads as TGTGCCAGCAGTTTACAGGGGGCGGGTCAGCCCCAGCATTTT.

CDR3 loop: CASSVGLAGRPFTDTQYF. CDR3 coding DNA: TGTGCCAGCAGCGTAGGTCTAGCGGGGCGGCCTTTCACAGATACGCAGTATTTT. This sequence joins TRBV9 and TRBJ2-3; 9 bases align to TRBD2. Germline trimming cut 0 bases from V and 2 bases from J; bases unmatched to any gene: 10. Per the germline V gene, CDR1 is SGDLS and CDR2 is YYNGEE. This CDR3 is 18 amino acids long.